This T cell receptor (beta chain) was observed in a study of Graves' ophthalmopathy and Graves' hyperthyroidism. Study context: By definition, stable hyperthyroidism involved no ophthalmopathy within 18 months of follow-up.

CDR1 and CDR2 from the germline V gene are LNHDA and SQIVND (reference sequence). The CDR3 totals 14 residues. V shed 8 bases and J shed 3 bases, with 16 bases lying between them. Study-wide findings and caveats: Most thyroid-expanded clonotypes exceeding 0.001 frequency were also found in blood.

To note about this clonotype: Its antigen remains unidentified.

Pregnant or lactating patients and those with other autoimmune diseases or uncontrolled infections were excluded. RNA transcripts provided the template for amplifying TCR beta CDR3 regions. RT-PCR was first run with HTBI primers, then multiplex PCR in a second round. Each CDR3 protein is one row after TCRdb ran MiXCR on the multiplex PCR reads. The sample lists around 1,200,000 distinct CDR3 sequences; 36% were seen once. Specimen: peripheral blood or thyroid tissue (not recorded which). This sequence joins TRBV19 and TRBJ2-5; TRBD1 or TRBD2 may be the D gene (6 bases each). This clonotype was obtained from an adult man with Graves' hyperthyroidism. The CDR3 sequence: CASATRGGKETQYF. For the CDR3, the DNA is TGTGCCAGTGCCACCAGGGGCGGGAAAGAGACCCAGTACTTC.